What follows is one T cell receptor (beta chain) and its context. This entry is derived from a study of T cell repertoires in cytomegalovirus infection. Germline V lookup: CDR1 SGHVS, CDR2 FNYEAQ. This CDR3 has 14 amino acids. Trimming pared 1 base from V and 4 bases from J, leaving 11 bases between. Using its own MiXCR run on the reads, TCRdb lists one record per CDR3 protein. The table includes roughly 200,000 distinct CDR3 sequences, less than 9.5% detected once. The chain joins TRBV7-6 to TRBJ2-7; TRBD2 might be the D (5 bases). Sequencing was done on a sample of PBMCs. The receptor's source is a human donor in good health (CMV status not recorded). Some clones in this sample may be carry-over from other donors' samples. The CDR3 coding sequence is TGTGCCAGCAGCTTAGATGTCGAGGGTTACGAGCAGTACTTC. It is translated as CASSLDVEGYEQYF. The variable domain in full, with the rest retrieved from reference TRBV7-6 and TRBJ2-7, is GAGVSQSPRYKVTKRGQDVALRCDPISGHVSLYWYRQALGQGPEFLTYFNYEAQQDKSGLPNDRFSAERPEGSISTLTIQRTEQRDSAMYRCASSLDVEGYEQYFGPGTRLTVT.